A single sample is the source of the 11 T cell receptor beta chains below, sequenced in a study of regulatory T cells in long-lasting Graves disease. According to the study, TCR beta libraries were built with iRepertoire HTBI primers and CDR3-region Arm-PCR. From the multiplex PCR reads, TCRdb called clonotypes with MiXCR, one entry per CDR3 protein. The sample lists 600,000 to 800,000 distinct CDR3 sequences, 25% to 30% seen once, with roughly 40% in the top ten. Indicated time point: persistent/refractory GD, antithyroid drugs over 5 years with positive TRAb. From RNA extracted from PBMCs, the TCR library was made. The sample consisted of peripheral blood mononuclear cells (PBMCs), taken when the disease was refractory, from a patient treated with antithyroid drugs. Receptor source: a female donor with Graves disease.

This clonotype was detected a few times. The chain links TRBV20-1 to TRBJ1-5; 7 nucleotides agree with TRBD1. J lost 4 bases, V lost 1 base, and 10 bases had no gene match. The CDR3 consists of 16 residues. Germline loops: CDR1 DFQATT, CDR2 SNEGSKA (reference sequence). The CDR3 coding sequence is TGCAGTGCTAGAGTTGGGAGGGACAGAGAGAATCAGCCCCAGCATTTT. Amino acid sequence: CSARVGRDRENQPQHF.

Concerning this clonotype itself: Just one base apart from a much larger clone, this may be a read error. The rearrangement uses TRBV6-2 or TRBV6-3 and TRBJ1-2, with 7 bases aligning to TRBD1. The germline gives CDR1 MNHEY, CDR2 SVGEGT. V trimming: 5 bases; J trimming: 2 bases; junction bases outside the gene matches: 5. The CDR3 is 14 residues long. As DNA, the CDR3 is TGTGCCAGCAGTGCCGTGACAGGGAACTATGGCTACACCTTC. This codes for CASSAVTGNYGYTF.

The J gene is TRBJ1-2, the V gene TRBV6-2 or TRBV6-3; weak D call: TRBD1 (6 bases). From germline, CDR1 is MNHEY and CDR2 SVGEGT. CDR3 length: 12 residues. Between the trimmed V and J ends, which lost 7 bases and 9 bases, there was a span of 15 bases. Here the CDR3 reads CASKVGALRYTF. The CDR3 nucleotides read TGTGCCAGCAAGGTGGGGGCGCTACGCTACACCTTC.

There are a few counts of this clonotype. The CDR3 DNA is TGTGCCAGCAGCCAAGAAGTAGAGGGGTGGCCTGAAGCTTTCTTT. Translated: CASSQEVEGWPEAFF. This chain joins TRBV3-1 and TRBJ1-1; tentatively, D is TRBD1 (5 bases). V was trimmed by 0 bases and J by 6 bases, leaving 14 bases between them. The CDR3 has 15 residues. Germline CDR1 is LGHDT and CDR2 is YNNKEL (reference sequence).

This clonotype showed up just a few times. For the CDR3, the DNA is TGCAGCGTGAGAGTCCAGGGGCGGGCTGAAGCTTTCTTT. Translated, it gives CSVRVQGRAEAFF. The chain recombines TRBV29-1 with TRBJ1-1, with a weak D call TRBD1 (6 bases). V was cut by 6 bases and J by 6 bases, with 17 bases left in between. The CDR3 spans 13 residues. CDR1 SQVTM and CDR2 ANQGSEA come from the germline V gene.

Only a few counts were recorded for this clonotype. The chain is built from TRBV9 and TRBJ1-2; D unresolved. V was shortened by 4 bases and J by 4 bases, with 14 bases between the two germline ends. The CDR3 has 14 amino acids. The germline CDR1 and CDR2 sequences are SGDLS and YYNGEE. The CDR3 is CASSQLTVLYGYTF. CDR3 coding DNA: TGTGCCAGCAGCCAACTAACAGTCCTCTATGGCTACACCTTC.

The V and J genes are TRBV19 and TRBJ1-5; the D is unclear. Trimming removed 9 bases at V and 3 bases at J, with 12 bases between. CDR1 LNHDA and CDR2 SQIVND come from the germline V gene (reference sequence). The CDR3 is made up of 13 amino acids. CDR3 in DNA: TGTGCCAGCAAGGAAGCTACCAATCAGCCCCAGCATTTT. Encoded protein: CASKEATNQPQHF.

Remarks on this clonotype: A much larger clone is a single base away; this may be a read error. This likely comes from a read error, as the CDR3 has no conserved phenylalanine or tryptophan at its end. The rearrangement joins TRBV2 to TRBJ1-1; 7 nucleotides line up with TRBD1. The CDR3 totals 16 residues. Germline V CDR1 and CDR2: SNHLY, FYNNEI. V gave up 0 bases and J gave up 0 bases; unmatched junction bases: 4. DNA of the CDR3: TGTGCCAGCAGTGAAGCGGGACAGACAATGAACACTGAAGCTTTCCTT. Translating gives CASSEAGQTMNTEAFL.

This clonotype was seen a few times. The CDR3 DNA is TGTGCCAGCAGCTTTCTTCCGGGCACCGGGGAGCTGTTTTTT. Translated: CASSFLPGTGELFF. This chain links TRBV7-9 with TRBJ2-2; D uncertain. CDR3 length equals 14 residues. The V gene lost 3 bases and the J gene lost 4 bases, with 9 bases spanning the gap. Germline CDR1 SEHNR, CDR2 FQNEAQ (reference sequence).

The CDR3 region has the DNA TGTGCCAGCAGCTTAGATCTAGGCTCCTACGAGCAGTACTTC. Its translation: CASSLDLGSYEQYF. The chain is built from TRBV11-2 and TRBJ2-7; D gene uncertain. Germline V gene data show CDR1 as SGHAT and CDR2 as FQNNGV. The CDR3 runs to 14 residues. Trimming shortened V by 0 bases and J by 0 bases, and 6 bases separated the two germline ends.

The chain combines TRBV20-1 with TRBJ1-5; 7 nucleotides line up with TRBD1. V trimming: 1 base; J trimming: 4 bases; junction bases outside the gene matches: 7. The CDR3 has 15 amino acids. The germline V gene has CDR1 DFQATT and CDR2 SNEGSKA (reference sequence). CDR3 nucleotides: TGCAGTGCTAGAGCCGGGACAGATAAAAATCAGCCCCAGCATTTT. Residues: CSARAGTDKNQPQHF.